These 14 T cell receptor beta chains were all obtained from the same sample, sequenced in a study of T cells after yellow fever vaccination. MiXCR, applied by TCRdb to the 5' RACE reads, yields one record per CDR3 protein. The data contain 300,000 to 350,000 distinct CDR3 sequences, 3% to 4.5% of them singletons. This specimen was PBMCs, taken 5 days after the yellow fever booster vaccination. Every receptor here comes from a man younger than 30 who received the YFV17D yellow fever vaccine.

The rearrangement links TRBV6-1 to TRBJ1-2, with no clear D. Per the germline V gene, CDR1 is MNHNS and CDR2 is SASEGT. The CDR3 is 12 residues long. The V end lost 3 bases, the J end lost 6 bases, and 8 bases lay between the germline ends. CDR3 bases: TGTGCCAGCAGTGAGATCGGGGATGGCTACACCTTC. Translated, it gives CASSEIGDGYTF.

In this sample, this clonotype turned up many times. The chain is built from TRBV29-1 and TRBJ1-2, with a weak D call TRBD1 (5 bases). Germline assignment: CDR1 SQVTM and CDR2 ANQGSEA. CDR3 length: 14 amino acids. Trimming cost V 3 bases and J 2 bases, with 13 bases left between them. CDR3 DNA sequence: TGCAGCGTTGAGTGGATTGGGGGAAACTATGGCTACACCTTC. Protein sequence: CSVEWIGGNYGYTF.

This clonotype showed up many times. The chain employs TRBV7-2 and TRBJ2-5; TRBD2 might be the D (5 bases). Trimming left V 4 bases short and J 4 bases short, with 13 bases between. This CDR3 comprises 14 residues. CDR1 is SGHTA and CDR2 is FQGNSA in the germline V gene. CDR3: CASSYRGRSETQYF. The CDR3 nucleotides are TGTGCCAGCAGCTATCGCGGGCGCTCAGAGACCCAGTACTTC.

The CDR3 DNA is TGTGCCAGCAGCCCCACCAGAGCAGGTCTCGAGACCCAGTACTTC. Translating gives CASSPTRAGLETQYF. This chain joins TRBV7-3 and TRBJ2-5; D unresolved. Trimming took off 5 bases at V and 5 bases at J, with 18 bases between the two ends. Germline CDR1 is SGHTA and CDR2 is FQGTGA. CDR3 length: 15 residues.

In its sample, this clonotype was seen many times. The genes are TRBV4-3 and TRBJ2-2, with TRBD2 matching over 9 bases. The CDR3 covers 16 residues. The germline CDR1 and CDR2 sequences are LGHNA and YSLEER. Trimming cost V 1 base and J 3 bases; bases outside gene matches: 3. In DNA form, the CDR3 reads TGCGCCAGCAGCCAAGCGGTAGCGGGGGACACCGGGGAGCTGTTTTTT. It codes for CASSQAVAGDTGELFF.

This clonotype was seen a few times. The chain links TRBV5-6 to TRBJ1-1, with D possibly TRBD1 on 5 matching bases. The V and J ends lost 2 bases and 4 bases respectively, with 15 bases between them. The V gene's germline CDR1 is SGHDT and CDR2 YYEEEE. This CDR3 spans 15 amino acids. The CDR3 region is CASSFRDLLGTEAFF. In DNA, the CDR3 is TGTGCCAGCAGCTTCCGGGACCTGCTCGGCACTGAAGCTTTCTTT. The full variable domain, with the rest looked up from reference TRBV5-6 and TRBJ1-1, is DAGVTQSPTHLIKTRGQQVTLRCSPKSGHDTVSWYQQALGQGPQFIFQYYEEEERQRGNFPDRFSGHQFPNYSSELNVNALLLGDSALYLCASSFRDLLGTEAFFGQGTRLTVV.

The chain carries TRBV20-1 and TRBJ2-5; the D is unclear. The CDR3 loop spans 14 amino acids. CDR1 and CDR2 (germline): DFQATT, SNEGSKA (reference sequence). V lost 0 bases and J lost 1, with 9 bases in between. Here the CDR3 DNA reads TGCAGTGCTAGAGATCTCCAGGCCCAAGAGACCCAGTACTTC. Amino acid sequence: CSARDLQAQETQYF.

In this sample, this clonotype turned up a few times. CDR3 DNA sequence: TGTGCCAGCAGCTTGATGGGGGACTCCTACAATGAGCAGTTCTTC. Translated, it gives CASSLMGDSYNEQFF. V and J are TRBV5-5 and TRBJ2-1; D is tentatively TRBD1 or TRBD2 (5 bases each). Trimming shortened V by 1 base and J by 0 bases, and 8 bases separated the two germline ends. CDR1 and CDR2 from the germline V gene are SGHKS and YYEKEE (reference sequence). This CDR3 has 15 residues.

In this sample, this clonotype turned up many times. The chain combines TRBV6-5 with TRBJ2-7, with D perhaps assigned TRBD1 or TRBD2 (5 bases each). V was clipped by 5 bases and J by 1 base, with 12 bases between them. Looked up from germline, CDR1 is MNHEY and CDR2 is SVGAGI. CDR3 length: 14 residues. CDR3 protein: CASSPREGSYEQYF. CDR3 sequence (DNA): TGTGCCAGCAGTCCTCGTGAGGGGTCCTACGAGCAGTACTTC.

This clonotype was detected many times. J is TRBJ1-1 and V is TRBV5-4, with 9 positions matching TRBD1. CDR1 SGHNT and CDR2 YYREEE come from the germline V gene (reference sequence). The CDR3 covers 17 residues. Unmatched junction bases numbered 7, after V lost 1 base and J lost 0 bases. In nucleotides, the CDR3 is TGTGCCAGCAGCTTGAGGCTGACAGGGGGAATGAACACTGAAGCTTTCTTT. As protein: CASSLRLTGGMNTEAFF.

The rearrangement uses TRBV10-3 and TRBJ2-2; 13 bases align to TRBD2. J lost 3 bases, V lost 5 bases, and 18 bases had no gene match. The CDR3 length is 21 residues. Germline V gene sequence: CDR1 ENHRY, CDR2 SYGVKD. The CDR3 loop reads CAISPTMKLAGGPMDTGELFF. CDR3 DNA sequence: TGTGCCATCAGTCCAACGATGAAACTAGCGGGGGGGCCAATGGACACCGGGGAGCTGTTTTTT.

The chain joins TRBV11-2 to TRBJ1-5; D unresolved. This CDR3 comprises 14 residues. V lost 2 bases and J 2 bases, leaving 7 bases between the germline ends. Germline V CDR1 and CDR2: SGHAT, FQNNGV. The CDR3 protein is CASSLTEGNQPQHF. CDR3 sequence (DNA): TGTGCCAGCAGCTTAACCGAGGGCAATCAGCCCCAGCATTTT.

V gene TRBV2 combines with J gene TRBJ2-7; weak D call: TRBD2 (5 bases). The CDR3 runs to 13 residues. Germline V gives CDR1 SNHLY, CDR2 FYNNEI. The V end lost 6 bases, the J end lost 2 bases, and 11 bases lay between the germline ends. CDR3 nucleotide sequence: TGTGCCAGCAGCGCTCCCGGGACCTACGAGCAGTACGTC. It translates to CASSAPGTYEQYV.

The table lists this clonotype with a few counts. The rearrangement links TRBV28 to TRBJ2-5; D not resolved. The ends were cut back, 3 bases at V and 1 base at J, with 12 bases in the middle. CDR1 is MDHEN and CDR2 is SYDVKM in the germline V gene. The CDR3 covers 15 residues. The DNA of the CDR3 is TGTGCCAGCAGTTTCCTGTCCGGACCCCAAGAGACCCAGTACTTC. Its translation is CASSFLSGPQETQYF.